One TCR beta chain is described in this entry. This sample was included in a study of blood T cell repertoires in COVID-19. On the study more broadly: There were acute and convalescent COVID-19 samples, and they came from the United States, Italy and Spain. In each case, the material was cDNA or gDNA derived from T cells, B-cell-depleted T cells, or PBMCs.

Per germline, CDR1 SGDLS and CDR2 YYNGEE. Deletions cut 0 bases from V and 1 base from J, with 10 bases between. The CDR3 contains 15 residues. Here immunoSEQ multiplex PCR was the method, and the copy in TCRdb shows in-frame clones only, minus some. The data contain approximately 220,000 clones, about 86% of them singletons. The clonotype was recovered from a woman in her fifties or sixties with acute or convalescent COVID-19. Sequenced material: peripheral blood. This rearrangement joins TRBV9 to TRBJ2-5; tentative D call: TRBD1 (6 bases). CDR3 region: CASSVDTGTQETQYF. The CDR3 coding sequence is TGTGCCAGCAGCGTAGATACAGGGACCCAAGAGACCCAGTACTTC.